This entry lists 13 T cell receptor beta chains sequenced from one sample in a study of molecular identifiers for immune sequencing clone quantification. TCRdb re-derived calls from the PCR reads in MiXCR, one entry per CDR3 protein. Altogether around 320,000 distinct CDR3 sequences are present, roughly a quarter being singletons, with the ten largest covering around 0.74%. Sequences were obtained from naive CD8+ T cells from blood, with Jurkat cell RNA spiked in. Subset here: FACS-sorted CD8+CD4-CCR7+CD45RA+ naive T cells. The receptors were gathered from a human donor in good health. Some libraries in this study had Jurkat cell RNA spiked in.

The rearrangement uses TRBV2 and TRBJ2-7; D call uncertain. The V and J ends lost 10 bases and 1 base respectively, with 17 bases between them. Germline assignment: CDR1 SNHLY and CDR2 FYNNEI. This CDR3 region has 14 residues. In DNA form, the CDR3 reads TGTGCCACCGCCGATGGAAAAGATTCCTACGAGCAGTACTTC. It is translated as CATADGKDSYEQYF. Drawing the rest from reference TRBV2 and TRBJ2-7, the complete variable domain is EPEVTQTPSHQVTQMGQEVILRCVPISNHLYFYWYRQILGQKVEFLVSFYNNEISEKSEIFDDQFSVERPDGSNFTLKIRSTKLEDSAMYFCATADGKDSYEQYFGPGTRLTVT.

CDR3 sequence reads: CASRGQASSGNTIYF. Here the CDR3 DNA reads TGCGCCAGCAGAGGACAGGCGTCCTCTGGAAACACCATATATTTT. The rearrangement uses TRBV4-3 and TRBJ1-3, with 7 bases that match TRBD1. CDR3 length: 15 amino acids. Unmatched junction bases numbered 5, after V lost 6 bases and J lost 0 bases. Germline V gene lookup returns CDR1 LGHNA and CDR2 YSLEER.

This chain joins TRBV28 and TRBJ2-3; 8 bases map to TRBD1. The germline V gene encodes CDR1 MDHEN and CDR2 SYDVKM. The length of the CDR3 is 18 residues. With V trimmed by 5 bases and J by 0 bases, 13 bases remained unmatched. The CDR3 loop is CASSLLQGEKISTDTQYF. The DNA for the CDR3 is TGTGCCAGCAGTCTTTTACAGGGGGAGAAAATTAGCACAGATACGCAGTATTTT. Variable domain in full (rest from reference TRBV28 and TRBJ2-3): DVKVTQSSRYLVKRTGEKVFLECVQDMDHENMFWYRQDPGLGLRLIYFSYDVKMKEKGDIPEGYSVSREKKERFSLILESASTNQTSMYLCASSLLQGEKISTDTQYFGPGTRLTVL.

This clonotype was seen only a few times. This chain connects TRBV6-5 to TRBJ2-5; TRBD1 aligns across 8 bases. Germline V gives CDR1 MNHEY, CDR2 SVGAGI. The CDR3 sequence is 17 residues long. Germline trimming cut 0 bases from V and 4 bases from J; bases unmatched to any gene: 10. The CDR3 is CASSYSRSRGRGETQYF. In DNA form, the CDR3 reads TGTGCCAGCAGTTACTCGAGGTCCAGGGGGCGCGGAGAGACCCAGTACTTC.

To note about this clonotype: Given a much more abundant clone one base away, this may be a read error. The chain links TRBV6-2 or TRBV6-3 to TRBJ1-5; D possibly corresponds to TRBD1 (5 bases). Germline CDR1 is MNHEY and CDR2 is SVGEGT. The CDR3 totals 15 residues. The CDR3 loop reads CASRWTTDSNQPRHF. In nucleotides, the CDR3 is TGTGCCAGCCGATGGACAACTGATAGCAATCAGCCCCGGCATTTT.

CDR3 loop: CASGGGGCMNTEAFF. Here the CDR3 DNA reads TGTGCCTCCGGGGGGGGGGGCTGCATGAACACTGAAGCTTTCTTT. The V and J genes are TRBV27 and TRBJ1-1, with D perhaps matching TRBD1 (6 bases). The CDR3 is 15 residues long. V was trimmed by 11 bases and J by 0 bases, leaving 19 bases between them. Germline V gene data show CDR1 as MNHEY and CDR2 as SMNVEV (reference sequence).

This clonotype was seen at least ten times. V usage is TRBV5-5 and J usage is TRBJ2-7, with D possibly TRBD1 on 6 matching bases. From germline, CDR1 is SGHKS and CDR2 YYEKEE (reference sequence). Between the trimmed V and J ends, which lost 2 bases and 5 bases, there was a span of 20 bases. The CDR3 spans 16 residues. The DNA of the CDR3 is TGTGCCAGCAGCTTTATAACAGGGCTATCTGAGCACGAGCAGTACTTC. Translated: CASSFITGLSEHEQYF.

This clonotype was counted ten times or more. The chain recombines TRBV7-2 with TRBJ2-7; 10 bases line up with TRBD2. Germline CDR1 reads SGHTA; CDR2 reads FQGNSA. The CDR3 has 13 residues. The J segment lost 7 bases and the V segment lost 5 bases, leaving 5 bases of the junction unmatched. The CDR3: CASSTGLAREQYF. The CDR3 DNA follows: TGTGCCAGCAGCACGGGACTAGCGAGGGAGCAGTACTTC. The whole variable domain, remainder taken from reference TRBV7-2 and TRBJ2-7, is GAGVSQSPSNKVTEKGKDVELRCDPISGHTALYWYRQSLGQGLEFLIYFQGNSAPDKSGLPSDRFSAERTGGSVSTLTIQRTQQEDSAVYLCASSTGLAREQYFGPGTRLTVT.

The DNA for the CDR3 is TGCAGTGCTAGGGCCGTCCTAGCTTCGAGCTCCTACAATGAGCAGTTCTTC. Translated, it gives CSARAVLASSSYNEQFF. The chain recombines TRBV20-1 with TRBJ2-1; D may be TRBD2 (5 bases). Germline values: CDR1 DFQATT, CDR2 SNEGSKA (reference sequence). Trimming cost V 3 bases and J 0 bases, with 18 bases left between them. CDR3 size: 17 residues.

At least ten counts were recorded for this clonotype. The chain is built from TRBV29-1 and TRBJ2-3, with D perhaps assigned TRBD1 or TRBD2 (5 bases each). The CDR3 consists of 13 residues. Germline V lookup: CDR1 SQVTM, CDR2 ANQGSEA. Trimming removed 7 bases from V and 4 bases from J, with 15 bases in between. CDR3 DNA sequence: TGCAGCGCTCGGACGGGACCGGCAGATACGCAGTATTTT. Amino acid sequence: CSARTGPADTQYF.

With respect to this clonotype: A much larger clone lies one base from this, so it may be a read error. CDR3 residues: CSVTTGAMSTEAFF. Here the CDR3 DNA reads TGCAGCGTGACGACAGGAGCAATGAGCACTGAAGCTTTCTTT. This chain uses TRBV29-1 with TRBJ1-1; possibly TRBD1 for D (6 bases). The germline V gene encodes CDR1 SQVTM and CDR2 ANQGSEA. V dropped 6 bases and J dropped 4 bases, with 18 bases sitting between them. This CDR3 spans 14 amino acids.

There are a few counts of this clonotype. CDR3 protein: CASSGRTNQPHEQYF. CDR3 coding DNA: TGTGCCAGTAGCGGGAGGACAAACCAACCCCACGAGCAGTACTTC. The chain recombines TRBV19 with TRBJ2-7; 7 nucleotides align to TRBD2. J lost 5 bases, V lost 6 bases, and 13 bases had no gene match. The CDR3 runs 15 residues. Germline V lookup: CDR1 LNHDA, CDR2 SQIVND (reference sequence). The full variable domain, in which reference TRBV19 and TRBJ2-7 provide the parts outside the CDR3, is DGGITQSPKYLFRKEGQNVTLSCEQNLNHDAMYWYRQDPGQGLRLIYYSQIVNDFQKGDIAEGYSVSREKKESFPLTVTSAQKNPTAFYLCASSGRTNQPHEQYFGPGTRLTVT.

With respect to this clonotype: Germline and junction disagree at one end, which may indicate a read error. This chain uses TRBV12-3 or TRBV12-4 with TRBJ2-3; 8 bases are a match to TRBD2. The CDR3 length is 17 residues. The CDR3 loop is CAGSTPPGGGFTDTQYF. Written as DNA, the CDR3 is TGTGCCGGCAGTACCCCCCCGGGGGGGGGGTTCACAGATACGCAGTATTTT.